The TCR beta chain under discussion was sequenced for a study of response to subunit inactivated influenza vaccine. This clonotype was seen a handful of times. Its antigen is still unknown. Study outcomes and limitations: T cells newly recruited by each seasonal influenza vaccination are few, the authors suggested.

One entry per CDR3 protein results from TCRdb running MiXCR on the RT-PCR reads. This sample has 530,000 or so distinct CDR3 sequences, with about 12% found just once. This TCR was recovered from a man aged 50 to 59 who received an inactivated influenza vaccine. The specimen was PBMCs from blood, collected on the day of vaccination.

The CDR3 bases are TGTGCCAGCAGTTTATTTGGGAGGGGCTACACCTTC. This gives the protein CASSLFGRGYTF. V and J are TRBV12-3 or TRBV12-4 and TRBJ1-2; no firm D call. The ends were cut back, 2 bases at V and 8 bases at J, with 9 bases in the middle. The CDR3 consists of 12 residues.